Below are 27 T cell receptor beta chains sequenced from a single sample in a study of response to subunit inactivated influenza vaccine. TCRdb reprocessed the RT-PCR reads with MiXCR, giving one entry per CDR3 protein. The sample contains about 570,000 distinct CDR3 sequences, around 11% of which appear only once. The same sample was also used in a study of T cells expressing NK-cell markers. That source notes: In generating TCR beta cDNA, 5'RACE template switching with UMIs was used.

This sample comprised PBMCs from blood, obtained on the day of vaccination. These receptors all stem from a man aged 50 to 59 who received an inactivated influenza vaccine.

The table lists this clonotype with a few counts. V gene TRBV18 combines with J gene TRBJ2-1; no reliable D call. Germline V CDR1 and CDR2: KGHSH, LQKENI. The CDR3 sequence is 14 residues long. V gave up 2 bases and J gave up 6 bases, with 11 bases separating them. The CDR3 nucleotides read TGTGCCAGCTCACCAAGGCAACAGACCAATGAGCAGTTCTTC. It yields the protein CASSPRQQTNEQFF.

This clonotype has a handful of counts. This chain connects TRBV4-1 to TRBJ2-5; 10 bases are a match to TRBD1. The junction had 11 bases not matched to a gene; V was cut back by 3 bases and J by 1 base. Germline V CDR1 and CDR2: MGHRA, YSYEKL. This CDR3 is built from 18 residues. The CDR3 nucleotides are TGCGCCAGCAGCCATACGGACCGGGACAGGGGATTCCAAGAGACCCAGTACTTC. This encodes CASSHTDRDRGFQETQYF.

The chain is built from TRBV12-3 or TRBV12-4 and TRBJ2-5; TRBD1 matches 7 bases. This CDR3 has 11 residues. V lost 5 bases to trimming and J lost 12 bases; unmatched junction nucleotides: 6. The CDR3 spells CASSGDRVKYF. The CDR3, as DNA: TGTGCCAGCAGTGGTGACAGGGTTAAGTACTTC.

The chain uses TRBV6-5 and TRBJ2-6; TRBD2 matches 7 bases. The CDR3 length is 15 residues. Germline CDR1 reads MNHEY; CDR2 reads SVGAGI. V shed 2 bases and J 2 bases; nucleotides not matched to a gene: 0. The CDR3 loop is CASSYGGAGANVLTF. Written as DNA, the CDR3 is TGTGCCAGCAGTTACGGGGGGGCTGGGGCCAACGTCCTGACTTTC.

There are many counts of this clonotype. V gene TRBV12-3 or TRBV12-4 combines with J gene TRBJ2-3; a possible D gene is TRBD1 (6 bases). V lost 4 bases to trimming and J lost 7 bases, with 12 bases between them. This CDR3 spans 13 amino acids. The CDR3: CASSSVRGNTQYF. The CDR3, as DNA: TGTGCCAGCAGTTCCGTCAGGGGAAATACGCAGTATTTT.

This clonotype was detected a few times. The chain recombines TRBV18 with TRBJ2-3; D gene uncertain. The CDR3 runs 12 residues. Trimming removed 3 bases at V and 7 bases at J, with 8 bases between. Germline lookup yields CDR1 KGHSH and CDR2 LQKENI. The CDR3 sequence is CASSPLGYTQYF. CDR3 sequence (DNA): TGTGCCAGCTCACCGCTGGGGTATACGCAGTATTTT.

This clonotype was detected only a few times. The chain carries TRBV7-8 and TRBJ1-2, with a weak D call TRBD1 (6 bases). V was shortened by 0 bases and J by 1 base, with 12 bases between the two germline ends. The germline V gene has CDR1 SGHVS and CDR2 FQNEAQ. The CDR3 loop spans 16 amino acids. The CDR3: CASSLAQGSFNYGYTF. Here the CDR3 DNA reads TGTGCCAGCAGCTTAGCGCAGGGGTCGTTTAACTATGGCTACACCTTC.

This chain connects TRBV28 to TRBJ2-7; the match to TRBD2 covers 14 bases. The trim removed 6 bases at V and 0 bases at J, leaving 4 bases unmatched. The CDR3 covers 16 residues. Germline CDR1 is MDHEN and CDR2 is SYDVKM. Written as DNA, the CDR3 is TGTGCCAGCAGACCCGGGACTAGCGGGAGCTCCTACGAGCAGTACTTC. Its translation is CASRPGTSGSSYEQYF.

The genes are TRBV29-1 and TRBJ2-3, with 7 bases matching TRBD1. This CDR3 has 12 residues. Germline CDR1 reads SQVTM; CDR2 reads ANQGSEA. The J segment lost 9 bases and the V segment lost 4 bases, leaving 7 bases of the junction unmatched. CDR3 DNA sequence: TGCAGCGTTGGGCGACAGGGCGGGACGCAGTATTTT. As protein: CSVGRQGGTQYF.

V usage is TRBV12-3 or TRBV12-4 and J usage is TRBJ2-3; a weak D match, TRBD2 (7 bases). V lost 5 bases and J lost 4, with 16 bases in between. The CDR3 runs 15 residues. The CDR3 protein is CASSRRGAPSDTQYF. The CDR3 coding sequence is TGTGCCAGCAGTCGCCGGGGGGCCCCATCAGATACGCAGTATTTT.

This clonotype showed up just a few times. The chain employs TRBV20-1 and TRBJ1-1, with D possibly being TRBD1 (6 bases). The germline V and J ends were trimmed by 8 bases and 0 bases, with 22 bases remaining between them. CDR1 is DFQATT, CDR2 SNEGSKA, per germline (reference sequence). The CDR3 has 16 amino acids. DNA for the CDR3: TGCAGTCACATCCGGGACACAGGATTCATGAACACTGAAGCTTTCTTT. Translating it yields CSHIRDTGFMNTEAFF.

The rearrangement links TRBV11-2 to TRBJ2-5, with 9 bases that match TRBD2. The ends lost 7 bases at V and 6 bases at J; junction bases unmatched: 9. The CDR3 sequence is 14 residues long. Germline loops: CDR1 SGHAT, CDR2 FQNNGV. Here the CDR3 reads CASTRTSDGKTQYF. The CDR3 region has the DNA TGTGCCAGCACCAGGACTAGCGACGGGAAGACCCAGTACTTC.

V and J are TRBV12-3 or TRBV12-4 and TRBJ2-1, with a possible D match to TRBD2 (6 bases). This CDR3 contains 15 residues. With 10 bases removed from V and 2 bases from J, the gap between germline ends came to 18 bases. The CDR3 DNA reads as TGTGCCACCCCAGTATGGAGGGCCCCCTACAATGAGCAGTTCTTC. As protein: CATPVWRAPYNEQFF.

This clonotype was seen more than once but under ten times. This chain uses TRBV11-2 with TRBJ2-2; D perhaps matches TRBD2 (6 bases). The V end was cut by 5 bases, the J end by 0 bases, with 10 bases between. The CDR3 is made up of 15 amino acids. Per the germline V gene, CDR1 is SGHAT and CDR2 is FQNNGV. Written as DNA, the CDR3 is TGTGCCAGCAGCACCGGAGGGCCGAACACCGGGGAGCTGTTTTTT. Its translation: CASSTGGPNTGELFF.

J is TRBJ2-6 and V is TRBV5-1; D is unresolved. Germline CDR1 reads SGHRS; CDR2 reads YFSETQ. V was clipped by 9 bases and J by 0 bases, with 19 bases between them. The CDR3 has 17 residues. The CDR3 coding sequence is TGCGCCACCTCTCGGGCAGTCCTAGACTCTGGGGCCAACGTCCTGACTTTC. Residues: CATSRAVLDSGANVLTF.

This clonotype turned up a few times. V and J are TRBV5-1 and TRBJ2-1; possibly TRBD1 for D (6 bases). Germline V CDR1 and CDR2: SGHRS, YFSETQ. The V end lost 4 bases, the J end lost 9 bases, and 11 bases lay between the germline ends. This CDR3 spans 12 amino acids. The CDR3 region is CASSIQGSEQFF. In DNA form, the CDR3 reads TGCGCCAGCAGCATACAGGGAAGTGAGCAGTTCTTC.

This clonotype has only a few counts. This chain joins TRBV12-3 or TRBV12-4 and TRBJ2-3; no definite D call. CDR3 size: 15 residues. V was pared by 4 bases and J by 3 bases, with 14 bases between. The CDR3 region has the DNA TGTGCCAGCAGTTCCGGGCAGACGTTTACAGATACGCAGTATTTT. It translates to CASSSGQTFTDTQYF.

The J gene is TRBJ1-1, the V gene TRBV5-1; 10 bases are a match to TRBD1. J gave up 5 bases and V 2 bases, and 9 bases lay outside the gene matches. This CDR3 region has 16 residues. Germline-derived CDR1 and CDR2 are SGHRS and YFSETQ. CDR3: CASSFLGTGEGTEAFF. CDR3 sequence (DNA): TGCGCCAGCAGCTTCCTCGGGACAGGGGAAGGTACTGAAGCTTTCTTT.

The chain employs TRBV12-3 or TRBV12-4 and TRBJ2-3, with 8 bases lining up with TRBD2. J lost 10 bases, V lost 6 bases, and 6 bases had no gene match. The CDR3 consists of 12 residues. The CDR3 coding sequence is TGTGCCAGCAGCGGGGGACTAGTCTCGCAGTATTTT. As protein: CASSGGLVSQYF.

This chain joins TRBV10-3 and TRBJ1-1; D not certain. Germline assignment: CDR1 ENHRY and CDR2 SYGVKD. This CDR3 spans 13 amino acids. Trimming left V 7 bases short and J 2 bases short, with 11 bases between. CDR3 sequence (DNA): TGTGCCATCACGTCAGAAATTAACACTGAAGCTTTCTTT. Protein product: CAITSEINTEAFF.

This clonotype was recorded at least ten times. The chain employs TRBV6-5 and TRBJ1-3, with D unresolved. Germline V gene data show CDR1 as MNHEY and CDR2 as SVGAGI. There are 12 residues in the CDR3. With 5 bases removed from V and 0 bases from J, the gap between germline ends came to 2 bases. In nucleotides, the CDR3 is TGTGCCAGCAGTACCTCTGGAAACACCATATATTTT. The encoded protein is CASSTSGNTIYF.

This clonotype showed up just a few times. The V and J genes are TRBV4-1 and TRBJ2-1, with 7 positions matching TRBD2. Germline CDR1 is MGHRA and CDR2 is YSYEKL. This CDR3 contains 16 residues. Trimming removed 5 bases from V and 3 bases from J; junction bases left unmatched: 10. The CDR3 protein is CASSSRHRGVYNEQFF. The DNA of the CDR3 is TGCGCCAGCAGCTCCCGTCATCGGGGGGTCTACAATGAGCAGTTCTTC.

This clonotype was counted between two and nine times. V and J are TRBV5-6 and TRBJ2-7; D may match TRBD1 or TRBD2 (5 bases each). Germline CDR1 SGHDT, CDR2 YYEEEE. The V end lost 4 bases, the J end lost 4 bases, and 18 bases lay between the germline ends. The CDR3 has 15 amino acids. CDR3 nucleotide sequence: TGTGCCAGCAGCACTTACCGGGACGGTAATTACGAGCAGTACTTC. Encoded protein: CASSTYRDGNYEQYF.

The chain links TRBV27 to TRBJ2-4; D may be TRBD1 (5 bases). The germline gives CDR1 MNHEY, CDR2 SMNVEV (reference sequence). This CDR3 spans 13 amino acids. V lost 7 bases to trimming and J lost 4 bases, with 11 bases between them. CDR3 DNA sequence: TGTGCCAGCATCTTATCAGGGAAAAACATTCAGTACTTC. Its protein product is CASILSGKNIQYF.

The V call is TRBV5-1, the J call TRBJ2-1; D is unresolved. The CDR3 runs 12 residues. The germline gives CDR1 SGHRS, CDR2 YFSETQ. V was pared by 7 bases and J by 5 bases, with 10 bases between. The CDR3 loop is CASGRTNNEQFF. The CDR3 DNA follows: TGCGCCAGCGGGCGAACAAACAATGAGCAGTTCTTC.

The chain is built from TRBV20-1 and TRBJ2-6; D not resolved. The CDR3 consists of 13 residues. Trimming pared 5 bases from V and 0 bases from J, leaving 5 bases between. Germline values: CDR1 DFQATT, CDR2 SNEGSKA (reference sequence). The CDR3 spells CSAWSSGANVLTF. CDR3 bases: TGCAGTGCTTGGTCCTCTGGGGCCAACGTCCTGACTTTC.

This chain connects TRBV4-3 to TRBJ2-1, with a weak D call TRBD1 (6 bases). The germline V and J ends were trimmed by 0 bases and 5 bases, with 23 bases remaining between them. The CDR3 covers 19 residues. In germline, CDR1 is LGHNA, CDR2 YSLEER. The CDR3 region is CASSQDNSLGAVMDNEQFF. CDR3 in DNA: TGCGCCAGCAGCCAAGACAACTCATTGGGGGCAGTCATGGACAATGAGCAGTTCTTC.